The 5 T cell receptor beta chains below come from one sample, sequenced in a study of T-cell reconstitution after alpha-beta-depleted transplantation in children. Unique molecular identifiers featured in how the TCRbeta library was prepared. TCRdb re-analysed the PCR reads in MiXCR, keeping a single row per CDR3 protein. The profile shows 200,000 to 300,000 distinct CDR3 sequences, roughly 25% of them singletons. Sequencing was performed on PBMCs, taken before TCRalphabeta/CD19-depleted stem cell transplant. Receptors originate from a girl aged 2-10 years with Fanconi anemia, due to receive a stem cell transplant.

The chain links TRBV6-1 to TRBJ2-1; weak D call: TRBD1 (6 bases). Between the trimmed V and J ends, which lost 10 bases and 8 bases, there was a span of 12 bases. The CDR3 covers 11 residues. Germline V lookup: CDR1 MNHNS, CDR2 SASEGT. The CDR3 is CAIVGGYEQFF. The CDR3 bases are TGTGCCATCGTTGGGGGCTATGAGCAGTTCTTC.

This clonotype was detected many times. The J gene is TRBJ1-2, the V gene TRBV27; D remains unclear. CDR1 and CDR2 (germline): MNHEY, SMNVEV (reference sequence). Trimming took off 5 bases at V and 4 bases at J, with 14 bases between the two ends. This CDR3 has 14 amino acids. CDR3: CASSPSTRSYGYTF. The CDR3 DNA sequence: TGTGCCAGCAGTCCCTCGACACGGAGCTATGGCTACACCTTC.

This clonotype was picked up many times. The V call is TRBV27, the J call TRBJ2-1; D is tentatively TRBD1 or TRBD2 (5 bases each). The CDR3 loop spans 12 amino acids. Germline-derived CDR1 and CDR2 are MNHEY and SMNVEV (reference sequence). The germline V and J ends were trimmed by 3 bases and 10 bases, with 10 bases remaining between them. CDR3 bases: TGTGCCAGCAGTTTCTTGAGGGGAGAGCAGTTCTTC. It is translated as CASSFLRGEQFF.

This clonotype was picked up many times. V gene TRBV5-1 combines with J gene TRBJ2-7, with 11 bases lining up with TRBD1. Germline CDR1 and CDR2: SGHRS and YFSETQ. V gave up 0 bases and J gave up 7 bases; unmatched junction bases: 6. CDR3 length: 15 residues. CDR3 protein: CASSLGGQGAGEQYF. The CDR3 nucleotides are TGCGCCAGCAGCTTGGGCGGACAGGGGGCTGGAGAGCAGTACTTC.

In this sample, this clonotype turned up many times. The rearrangement uses TRBV20-1 and TRBJ1-1; D gene unclear. Per the germline V gene, CDR1 is DFQATT and CDR2 is SNEGSKA (reference sequence). Trimming stripped 2 bases from V and 0 bases from J, with 7 bases between. The CDR3 runs 13 residues. The CDR3 DNA sequence: TGCAGTGCTAGATATACAGTGAACACTGAAGCTTTCTTT. Translating it yields CSARYTVNTEAFF.